The clone carrying this TCR beta chain occurred a few times. This entry belongs to a study of cytomegalovirus exposure and HLA in healthy donors. 13 Jbeta primers and 60 Vbeta primers were used for the PCR. TCRdb keeps only in-frame clones here, not all; method: immunoSEQ multiplex PCR. Of around 140,000 clones listed, approximately 80% were seen once; the top ten hold roughly 3.8%. V was clipped by 7 bases and J by 0 bases; unmatched bases: 6. Germline V gene lookup returns CDR1 SNHLY and CDR2 FYNNEI. The CDR3 is 15 amino acids. This chain connects TRBV2 to TRBJ2-1, with TRBD2 identical over 7 bases. The source is a male donor in good health and CMV-seronegative. Sequenced material: PBMCs. As DNA, the CDR3 is TGTGCCAGCAAGCCGGGACTACGCTCCTACAATGAGCAGTTCTTC. It specifies CASKPGLRSYNEQFF.